One sample yielded the 16 T cell receptor beta chains listed below, sequenced in a study of Ad26.COV2.S vaccination and SARS-CoV-2 variants (dated by TCRdb to the early 2020s). In the paper's terms, the treatment or condition label means: roughly 18 received Ad26.COV2.S at low or high dose, single or two shots; 5 received placebo; per-sample allocation not given. For vaccine and placebo recipients, the sequenced repertoires came from samples collected on day 63 after the first injection. Library method: the immunoSEQ multiplex PCR assay. Here the immuneACCESS table is served through TCRdb, limited to in-frame sequences with V and J called. Missing clones are a known gap in these copies; in checked studies unresolved V genes cover under half, and the rest lacks a known reason. The sample records roughly 700,000 clones, about 90% of which are singletons. Nearly 1.5% of the sample is in the top ten clones.

This material consisted of peripheral blood, taken in a trial of Ad26.COV2.S vaccine versus placebo. All receptors derive from a person aged 18-60 years who received the Ad26.COV2.S COVID-19 vaccine or a placebo.

The chain joins TRBV30 to TRBJ2-3, with D tentatively TRBD1 (6 bases). CDR1 and CDR2 (germline): GTSNPN, SVGIG (reference sequence). The CDR3 runs 12 residues. V gave up 7 bases and J gave up 3 bases, with 11 bases separating them. For the CDR3, the DNA is TGTGCCTTTGTACAGGGTACAGATACGCAGTATTTT. This codes for CAFVQGTDTQYF. The entire variable domain, with the rest obtained from reference TRBV30 and TRBJ2-3, is as follows: SQTIHQWPATLVQPVGSPLSLECTVEGTSNPNLYWYRQAAGRGLQLLFYSVGIGQISSEVPQNLSASRPQDRQFILSSKKLLLSDSGFYLCAFVQGTDTQYFGPGTRLTVL.

The chain combines TRBV7-3 with TRBJ2-5; 8 bases fit TRBD2. Germline V gives CDR1 SGHTA, CDR2 FQGTGA. CDR3 length equals 14 residues. J gave up 5 bases and V 5 bases, and 7 bases lay outside the gene matches. The CDR3 here is CASSPGGAWETQYF. CDR3 coding DNA: TGTGCCAGCAGCCCCGGGGGGGCCTGGGAGACCCAGTACTTC.

The CDR3 DNA reads as TGCGCCAGCAGTTATACCGGGACAGATGCCCACTCTGGAAACACCATATATTTT. Translation: CASSYTGTDAHSGNTIYF. The V call is TRBV5-1, the J call TRBJ1-3, with 7 bases aligning to TRBD1. Germline CDR1 SGHRS, CDR2 YFSETQ. The CDR3 sequence is 18 residues long. The V segment lost 5 bases and the J segment 0 bases; nucleotides outside the gene matches: 14.

The chain employs TRBV27 and TRBJ2-1, with 10 bases matching TRBD2. V shed 6 bases and J 4 bases; nucleotides not matched to a gene: 3. This CDR3 region has 14 residues. The germline V gene encodes CDR1 MNHEY and CDR2 SMNVEV (reference sequence). The CDR3 DNA reads as TGTGCCAGCAGCCTAGCGGGAGTGTACAATGAGCAGTTCTTC. Translation gives CASSLAGVYNEQFF.

The genes are TRBV7-2 and TRBJ2-2; D is possibly TRBD2 (5 bases). V lost 2 bases, J lost 13 bases, and 20 bases lay in between. Germline CDR1 reads SGHTA; CDR2 reads FQGNSA. This CDR3 is 15 amino acids long. This CDR3 is CASSLSPSGPGMLFF. DNA of the CDR3: TGTGCCAGCAGCTTATCACCGTCCGGTCCCGGGATGCTGTTTTTT.

The count of this clone is one. The chain has TRBV10-3 and TRBJ1-2; 7 bases are a match to TRBD1. Per germline, CDR1 ENHRY and CDR2 SYGVKD. The CDR3 extends over 13 amino acids. V shed 4 bases and J 8 bases; nucleotides not matched to a gene: 7. DNA of the CDR3: TGTGCCATCAGTGGCCAGGGGGGAGACGGCTACACCTTC. Its translation: CAISGQGGDGYTF.

The chain is built from TRBV6-5 and TRBJ1-6; D is perhaps TRBD1 (6 bases). The CDR3 sequence is 14 residues long. Per germline, CDR1 MNHEY and CDR2 SVGAGI. V lost 7 bases, J lost 7 bases, and 14 bases lay in between. CDR3 DNA sequence: TGTGCCAGCACGAAACGGGACAACAATTCACCCCTCCACTTT. It codes for CASTKRDNNSPLHF.

This chain links TRBV27 with TRBJ2-7; D is perhaps TRBD2 (6 bases). From germline, CDR1 is MNHEY and CDR2 SMNVEV (reference sequence). The V end was cut by 0 bases, the J end by 6 bases, with 9 bases between. The CDR3 has 13 amino acids. For the CDR3, the DNA is TGTGCCAGCAGTTTATCCCGGACTACCGAGCAGTACTTC. It translates to CASSLSRTTEQYF.

Comment on this clone: Other DNA sequences in the same sample also yield this CDR3. J is TRBJ2-1 and V is TRBV9; 8 bases fit TRBD1. Germline CDR1 is SGDLS and CDR2 is YYNGEE. Germline trimming cut 0 bases from V and 1 base from J; bases unmatched to any gene: 0. The CDR3 is made up of 15 amino acids. DNA for the CDR3: TGTGCCAGCAGCGTAGGGACAGGGTCCTACAATGAGCAGTTCTTC. This codes for CASSVGTGSYNEQFF.

This chain connects TRBV18 to TRBJ2-7; no firm D call. The germline V gene encodes CDR1 KGHSH and CDR2 LQKENI. The CDR3 loop spans 13 amino acids. V lost 4 bases to trimming and J lost 2 bases, with 9 bases between them. The CDR3 spells CASSLGFPYEQYF. The CDR3 nucleotides are TGTGCCAGCTCACTCGGGTTCCCCTACGAGCAGTACTTC.

The J gene is TRBJ2-7, the V gene TRBV7-8; TRBD1 is a possible D gene (6 bases). Per the germline V gene, CDR1 is SGHVS and CDR2 is FQNEAQ. The ends were cut back, 1 base at V and 5 bases at J, with 18 bases in the middle. The CDR3 is 16 residues long. CDR3 in DNA: TGTGCCAGCAGCTTAGAACTGGGGGCGGCCTTCCACGAGCAGTACTTC. Translated: CASSLELGAAFHEQYF.

The chain carries TRBV3-1 (or the pseudogene TRBV3-2) and TRBJ1-1; no clear D gene. Germline V CDR1 and CDR2: LGHDT, YNNKEL (reference sequence). The CDR3 extends over 13 amino acids. V was cut by 0 bases and J by 11 bases, with 13 bases left in between. The chain's CDR3 is CASSQESSWVAFF. CDR3 nucleotide sequence: TGTGCCAGCAGCCAAGAAAGTTCGTGGGTGGCTTTCTTT.

In DNA, the CDR3 is TGTGCCAGCAGGACGGGACTAGCGACGGCAGATACGCAGTATTTT. Residues: CASRTGLATADTQYF. The J gene is TRBJ2-3, the V gene TRBV6-5, with 10 positions matching TRBD2. The trim removed 6 bases at V and 4 bases at J, leaving 7 bases unmatched. Germline-derived CDR1 and CDR2 are MNHEY and SVGAGI. The CDR3 length is 15 residues.

The chain is built from TRBV3-1 (or the pseudogene TRBV3-2) and TRBJ1-1; TRBD1 might be the D (5 bases). V was shortened by 7 bases and J by 10 bases, with 13 bases between the two germline ends. The CDR3 is 11 residues long. Germline loops: CDR1 LGHDT, CDR2 YNNKEL (reference sequence). The CDR3 protein is CASTRGGAAFF. As DNA, the CDR3 is TGTGCCAGCACCCGCGGGGGAGCAGCTTTCTTT.

The chain couples TRBV14 to TRBJ2-6, with TRBD2 matching over 8 bases. Per germline, CDR1 SGHDN and CDR2 FVKESK. V lost 8 bases to trimming and J lost 4 bases; unmatched junction nucleotides: 13. CDR3 length: 17 residues. CDR3 in DNA: TGTGCCAGCGGACGTTTGACGGGAGGGTCCGGGGCCAACGTCCTGACTTTC. It yields the protein CASGRLTGGSGANVLTF.

V gene TRBV19 combines with J gene TRBJ1-5; maybe TRBD1 (5 bases). The CDR3 loop spans 19 amino acids. V dropped 5 bases and J dropped 2 bases, with 25 bases sitting between them. Germline lookup yields CDR1 LNHDA and CDR2 SQIVND (reference sequence). DNA for the CDR3: TGTGCCAGTAGTCCTGGCCTTGACAGACAACAGGTGGGCAATCAGCCCCAGCATTTT. Translation gives CASSPGLDRQQVGNQPQHF.